The 11 T cell receptor beta chains listed next were all sequenced from one sample in a study of early stage breast cancer tumors. The method was immunoSEQ multiplex PCR; TCRdb's version includes in-frame clones alone and lacks a portion of them. The repertoire holds some 8,100 clones, with roughly 80% as singletons. Sample: normal breast tissue next to the tumor. The receptors come from a person between 55 and 69 years old with breast cancer.

This chain uses TRBV6-1 with TRBJ1-2; TRBD1 matches 11 bases. Germline V gene sequence: CDR1 MNHNS, CDR2 SASEGT. The CDR3 totals 16 residues. V dropped 4 bases and J dropped 3; count of bases not matched to a gene: 7. The CDR3 region has the DNA TGTGCCAGCAGTGCACCGAAGGGACAGGGGGACTATGGCTACACCTTC. Its protein is CASSAPKGQGDYGYTF.

The chain employs TRBV6-5 and TRBJ2-3; no reliable D call. The CDR3 extends over 14 amino acids. V was clipped by 5 bases and J by 6 bases, with 15 bases between them. Germline V CDR1 and CDR2: MNHEY, SVGAGI. Here the CDR3 DNA reads TGTGCCAGCAGTGGCGACTCCGATGCGGATACGCAGTATTTT. Translating it yields CASSGDSDADTQYF.

The rearrangement uses TRBV7-2 and TRBJ2-3, with TRBD2 matching 10 bases. This CDR3 contains 15 residues. The V and J ends lost 6 bases and 4 bases, in that order; junction bases with no gene match: 7. Germline lookup yields CDR1 SGHTA and CDR2 FQGNSA. DNA for the CDR3: TGTGCCAGCAGGTCAGCGGGAGGGCATTCAGATACGCAGTATTTT. This gives the protein CASRSAGGHSDTQYF.

This rearrangement joins TRBV6-1 to TRBJ1-1, with D maybe TRBD1 (5 bases). CDR1 is MNHNS and CDR2 is SASEGT in the germline V gene. The ends were cut back, 3 bases at V and 6 bases at J, with 17 bases in the middle. CDR3 length equals 15 residues. CDR3 nucleotides: TGTGCCAGCAGTGACCCCACCGGGACTAGGGCTGAAGCTTTCTTT. Amino acids: CASSDPTGTRAEAFF.

This chain connects TRBV6-5 to TRBJ1-6; D is unclear. The CDR3 has 14 amino acids. In germline, CDR1 is MNHEY, CDR2 SVGAGI. Trimming shortened V by 0 bases and J by 7 bases, and 7 bases separated the two germline ends. The CDR3 loop is CASSYSRSNSPLHF. CDR3 sequence (DNA): TGTGCCAGCAGTTACTCAAGGTCCAATTCACCCCTCCACTTT.

The chain joins TRBV5-1 to TRBJ1-4; no clear D. CDR1 SGHRS and CDR2 YFSETQ come from the germline V gene. Trimming shortened V by 4 bases and J by 0 bases, and 10 bases separated the two germline ends. The CDR3 has 15 amino acids. The CDR3 nucleotides read TGCGCCAGCAGCCCCGGTGGATCAACTAATGAAAAACTGTTTTTT. Its protein product is CASSPGGSTNEKLFF.

The rearrangement uses TRBV7-8 and TRBJ1-1; 8 positions match TRBD1. This CDR3 spans 18 amino acids. The ends lost 0 bases at V and 0 bases at J; junction bases unmatched: 9. CDR1 and CDR2 from the germline V gene are SGHVS and FQNEAQ. In nucleotides, the CDR3 is TGTGCCAGCAGCTTAGCGATTGACAGGGGAGGAGTGAACACTGAAGCTTTCTTT. This translates into CASSLAIDRGGVNTEAFF. Filled out from reference TRBV7-8 and TRBJ1-1, the complete variable domain reads GAGVSQSPRYKVAKRGQDVALRCDPISGHVSLFWYQQALGQGPEFLTYFQNEAQLDKSGLPSDRFFAERPEGSVSTLKIQRTQQEDSAVYLCASSLAIDRGGVNTEAFFGQGTRLTVV.

The chain has TRBV28 and TRBJ1-4; 7 bases fit TRBD1. This CDR3 has 15 residues. V trimming: 3 bases; J trimming: 5 bases; junction bases outside the gene matches: 6. Germline CDR1 is MDHEN and CDR2 is SYDVKM. CDR3 DNA: TGTGCCAGCAGTTTCATGGGACAGAGAAATGAAAAACTGTTTTTT. Protein sequence: CASSFMGQRNEKLFF.

A few counts support this clone. The chain joins TRBV7-9 to TRBJ1-2, with 7 bases lining up with TRBD1. The CDR3 extends over 13 amino acids. CDR1 SEHNR and CDR2 FQNEAQ come from the germline V gene (reference sequence). The ends lost 5 bases at V and 4 bases at J; junction bases unmatched: 4. CDR3 loop: CASSAGTAYGYTF. The CDR3 DNA follows: TGTGCCAGCAGCGCCGGGACAGCCTATGGCTACACCTTC. Complete variable domain (other parts from reference TRBV7-9 and TRBJ1-2): DTGVSQNPRHKITKRGQNVTFRCDPISEHNRLYWYRQTLGQGPEFLTYFQNEAQLEKSRLLSDRFSAERPKGSFSTLEIQRTEQGDSAMYLCASSAGTAYGYTFGSGTRLTVV.

The V gene is TRBV28, the J gene TRBJ1-1; D gene ambiguous. Germline V gene data show CDR1 as MDHEN and CDR2 as SYDVKM. V was cut by 4 bases and J by 0 bases, with 15 bases left in between. This CDR3 spans 16 amino acids. CDR3: CASSSPRVGMNTEAFF. In DNA form, the CDR3 reads TGTGCCAGCAGTTCCCCTAGGGTAGGGATGAACACTGAAGCTTTCTTT.

This clone was counted only a few times. The chain joins TRBV6-1 to TRBJ1-4, with 9 bases lining up with TRBD1. V lost 6 bases and J lost 7; bases outside the gene matches: 9. Looked up from germline, CDR1 is MNHNS and CDR2 is SASEGT. The CDR3 loop spans 15 amino acids. CDR3 sequence: CASSQEGTGSEKLFF. CDR3 sequence (DNA): TGTGCCAGCAGCCAAGAGGGGACAGGGAGTGAAAAACTGTTTTTT.